This T cell receptor beta chain was found in a study of T-cell memory formation after mild COVID-19. In its sample, this clonotype was seen a few times. Its target is not known. One entry per CDR3 protein, called by TCRdb with MiXCR from the 5' RACE reads. The data hold 350,000 to 450,000 distinct CDR3 sequences, with 20% observed a single time. Germline V gene sequence: CDR1 SEHNR, CDR2 FQNEAQ (reference sequence). V lost 0 bases and J lost 2; bases outside the gene matches: 16. The CDR3 covers 20 residues. Overall study results and limits: In second-wave clones peaking day 37, SARS-CoV-2 specificity remained unconfirmed. Clones contracting day 15 to 85 were balanced CD4/CD8; later expanders leaned CD4+.

V and J are TRBV7-9 and TRBJ2-7, with 10 bases matching TRBD2. Material: PBMCs or a T cell subset sorted from them (not recorded which). The TCR originated in an adult woman who had mild COVID-19 (a few samples of this study predate the infection). Cell type and time point are not known. This CDR3 reads CASSLAALAGADKNTYEQYF. The CDR3 DNA follows: TGTGCCAGCAGCTTAGCGGCCCTAGCGGGAGCCGACAAGAACACCTACGAGCAGTACTTC.